The 25 T cell receptor beta chains below all came from one sample that was sequenced in a study of cytomegalovirus exposure and HLA in healthy donors. Clones were sequenced by immunoSEQ multiplex PCR, and TCRdb holds only the in-frame ones, with some missing. The sample records about 130,000 clones, 75% to 90% being singletons. Sequencing was carried out using PBMCs. These receptors all stem from a woman aged 25 to 39 in good health and CMV-seropositive.

V and J are TRBV5-1 and TRBJ2-5; 9 bases are a match to TRBD1. The V gene end was trimmed by 5 bases and the J gene end by 2 bases; junction bases not matched to a gene: 4. The CDR3 contains 14 residues. CDR1 is SGHRS and CDR2 is YFSETQ in the germline V gene. Here the CDR3 reads CASRSQGAQETQYF. The CDR3 DNA sequence: TGCGCCAGCAGGTCACAGGGGGCGCAAGAGACCCAGTACTTC.

The chain couples TRBV7-2 to TRBJ2-3; tentatively, D is TRBD2 (6 bases). CDR1 is SGHTA, CDR2 FQGNSA, per germline. CDR3 length: 13 residues. The germline V and J ends were trimmed by 2 bases and 4 bases, with 7 bases remaining between them. The CDR3: CASSLWEADTQYF. CDR3 in DNA: TGTGCCAGCAGCTTATGGGAGGCAGATACGCAGTATTTT.

The chain employs TRBV2 and TRBJ2-2, with TRBD2 matching 8 bases. The CDR3 contains 15 residues. Germline loops: CDR1 SNHLY, CDR2 FYNNEI. The V segment lost 4 bases and the J segment 4 bases; nucleotides outside the gene matches: 5. The CDR3 nucleotides are TGTGCCAGCAGTGTTAAGCGGGAGCCCACCGGGGAGCTGTTTTTT. Its protein is CASSVKREPTGELFF.

This sequence joins TRBV5-1 and TRBJ2-1, with TRBD2 identical over 9 bases. The junction had 8 bases not matched to a gene; V was cut back by 7 bases and J by 3 bases. The germline V gene has CDR1 SGHRS and CDR2 YFSETQ. The CDR3 is made up of 15 amino acids. Written as DNA, the CDR3 is TGCGCCAGCGCCCGTAGCGGGGGCGACTACAATGAGCAGTTCTTC. Protein sequence: CASARSGGDYNEQFF.

The rearrangement links TRBV7-2 to TRBJ2-7; TRBD2 aligns across 10 bases. Germline trimming cut 3 bases from V and 0 bases from J; bases unmatched to any gene: 2. Germline V lookup: CDR1 SGHTA, CDR2 FQGNSA. The CDR3 spans 15 residues. CDR3 sequence reads: CASSLLAGVSYEQYF. As DNA, the CDR3 is TGTGCCAGCAGCTTGCTAGCGGGGGTCTCCTACGAGCAGTACTTC.

This sequence joins TRBV7-8 and TRBJ2-7, with a possible D match to TRBD2 (5 bases). This CDR3 is built from 15 residues. Germline CDR1 and CDR2: SGHVS and FQNEAQ. Trimming left V 5 bases short and J 2 bases short, with 16 bases between. DNA of the CDR3: TGTGCCAGCAGCCCCGGACGGGGTGGACCCTACGAGCAGTACTTC. Protein sequence: CASSPGRGGPYEQYF.

This chain uses TRBV7-8 with TRBJ1-1; no reliable D call. CDR1 and CDR2 from the germline V gene are SGHVS and FQNEAQ. The CDR3 extends over 15 amino acids. V was pared by 0 bases and J by 4 bases, with 12 bases between. The CDR3 reads CASSLAEGWGTEAFF. The CDR3 DNA sequence: TGTGCCAGCAGCTTAGCGGAGGGTTGGGGCACTGAAGCTTTCTTT.

This chain links TRBV5-5 with TRBJ1-2; tentatively, D is TRBD1 (5 bases). CDR3 length: 14 residues. Deletions cut 2 bases from V and 4 bases from J, with 12 bases between. Germline lookup yields CDR1 SGHKS and CDR2 YYEKEE (reference sequence). Here the CDR3 DNA reads TGTGCCAGCAGCTTCCCCTCAGGGATCTATGGCTACACCTTC. Translating gives CASSFPSGIYGYTF. The complete variable domain, with remaining parts taken from reference TRBV5-5 and TRBJ1-2, reads DAGVTQSPTHLIKTRGQQVTLRCSPISGHKSVSWYQQVLGQGPQFIFQYYEKEERGRGNFPDRFSARQFPNYSSELNVNALLLGDSALYLCASSFPSGIYGYTFGSGTRLTVV.

The chain is built from TRBV28 and TRBJ2-4, with a tentative D call TRBD2 (5 bases). V was shortened by 6 bases and J by 0 bases, with 21 bases between the two germline ends. Per the germline V gene, CDR1 is MDHEN and CDR2 is SYDVKM. The CDR3 is made up of 18 amino acids. The CDR3 nucleotides read TGTGCCAGCAGACCGGGAATCGCCTCACCCCTAGCCAAAAACATTCAGTACTTC. Its translation is CASRPGIASPLAKNIQYF.

The rearrangement links TRBV9 to TRBJ2-2, with D uncertain. V lost 3 bases to trimming and J lost 2 bases, with 5 bases between them. CDR3 length: 13 amino acids. CDR1 is SGDLS, CDR2 YYNGEE, per germline. The CDR3 nucleotides read TGTGCCAGCAGCGCCGTAAACACCGGGGAGCTGTTTTTT. It is translated as CASSAVNTGELFF. The variable domain in full, completed from reference TRBV9 and TRBJ2-2, reads DSGVTQTPKHLITATGQRVTLRCSPRSGDLSVYWYQQSLDQGLQFLIQYYNGEERAKGNILERFSAQQFPDLHSELNLSSLELGDSALYFCASSAVNTGELFFGEGSRLTVL.

This chain uses TRBV27 with TRBJ1-1, with TRBD1 matching over 8 bases. The length of the CDR3 is 14 residues. Germline CDR1 is MNHEY and CDR2 is SMNVEV (reference sequence). The ends lost 5 bases at V and 3 bases at J; junction bases unmatched: 5. The CDR3 region has the DNA TGTGCCAGCAGTCCCCCAGGGGGCGACACTGAAGCTTTCTTT. It translates to CASSPPGGDTEAFF.

V and J are TRBV4-1 and TRBJ2-3; the match to TRBD1 covers 7 bases. The CDR3 has 16 residues. The V segment lost 7 bases and the J segment 2 bases; nucleotides outside the gene matches: 12. Germline assignment: CDR1 MGHRA and CDR2 YSYEKL. This CDR3 is CASILRTGAFTDTQYF. CDR3 nucleotide sequence: TGCGCCAGCATCCTTAGGACAGGCGCTTTCACAGATACGCAGTATTTT.

This clone was detected once. The chain employs TRBV5-1 and TRBJ1-1; no clear D gene. The germline V and J ends were trimmed by 2 bases and 1 base, with 9 bases remaining between them. The CDR3 runs 14 residues. The germline gives CDR1 SGHRS, CDR2 YFSETQ. This CDR3 reads CASSLFAGNTEAFF. The CDR3 region has the DNA TGCGCCAGCAGCTTATTCGCGGGGAACACTGAAGCTTTCTTT. The variable domain in full, with the rest retrieved from reference TRBV5-1 and TRBJ1-1, is KAGVTQTPRYLIKTRGQQVTLSCSPISGHRSVSWYQQTPGQGLQFLFEYFSETQRNKGNFPGRFSGRQFSNSRSEMNVSTLELGDSALYLCASSLFAGNTEAFFGQGTRLTVV.

The V and J genes are TRBV6-1 and TRBJ2-7; D might be TRBD2 (5 bases). The ends were cut back, 3 bases at V and 0 bases at J, with 9 bases in the middle. This CDR3 spans 14 amino acids. CDR1 and CDR2 from the germline V gene are MNHNS and SASEGT. This CDR3 is CASSEALDSYEQYF. The DNA of the CDR3 is TGTGCCAGCAGTGAGGCACTAGACTCCTACGAGCAGTACTTC.

In regard to this clone: Sequence at one end of the junction differs from germline and may be a read error. V gene TRBV9 combines with J gene TRBJ1-5, with D maybe TRBD1 (6 bases). The length of the CDR3 is 16 residues. Germline V lookup: CDR1 SGDLS, CDR2 YYNGEE. The CDR3 nucleotides read TGTGCCAGCAGCTCGGGGACAACCCACCCCAATCACCCCCAGCATTTT. Translation: CASSSGTTHPNHPQHF.

The chain combines TRBV10-1 with TRBJ2-3, with D unresolved. The germline CDR1 and CDR2 sequences are WNHNN and SYGVQD (reference sequence). CDR3 size: 13 residues. Trimming left V 8 bases short and J 2 bases short, with 11 bases between. The CDR3 is CASSREITDTQYF. In nucleotides, the CDR3 is TGCGCCAGCTCGCGAGAGATCACAGATACGCAGTATTTT.

The chain carries TRBV29-1 and TRBJ2-1; the match to TRBD2 covers 16 bases. The CDR3 runs 18 residues. V lost 7 bases to trimming and J lost 4 bases; unmatched junction nucleotides: 13. In germline, CDR1 is SQVTM, CDR2 ANQGSEA. CDR3 DNA sequence: TGCAGCGCCGGGACTAGCGGGAGGGCCGGTCTCAGATACAATGAGCAGTTCTTC. Translated: CSAGTSGRAGLRYNEQFF.

The chain recombines TRBV2 with TRBJ2-3, with D possibly TRBD2 on 5 matching bases. This CDR3 comprises 15 residues. V gave up 6 bases and J gave up 1 base, with 14 bases separating them. Germline-derived CDR1 and CDR2 are SNHLY and FYNNEI. This chain's CDR3 is CASSRWSGGTDTQYF. In DNA form, the CDR3 reads TGTGCCAGCAGCAGGTGGAGCGGAGGCACAGATACGCAGTATTTT.

The chain has TRBV9 and TRBJ2-1; D remains ambiguous. The CDR3 runs to 16 residues. CDR1 and CDR2 from the germline V gene are SGDLS and YYNGEE. With 3 bases removed from V and 2 bases from J, the gap between germline ends came to 15 bases. The CDR3 nucleotides are TGTGCCAGCAGCGCCAGAAGTAAACCGACCTACAATGAGCAGTTCTTC. As protein: CASSARSKPTYNEQFF.

The J gene is TRBJ2-7, the V gene TRBV28, with D possibly being TRBD1 (5 bases). V was shortened by 6 bases and J by 0 bases, with 6 bases between the two germline ends. CDR1 and CDR2 (germline): MDHEN, SYDVKM. The CDR3 is 12 residues long. This chain's CDR3 is CASRDTSYEQYF. CDR3 DNA: TGTGCCAGCAGGGACACCTCCTACGAGCAGTACTTC.

This sequence joins TRBV27 and TRBJ2-5; D is uncertain. The CDR3 is 13 amino acids. The germline V gene encodes CDR1 MNHEY and CDR2 SMNVEV (reference sequence). Between the trimmed V and J ends, which lost 2 bases and 5 bases, there was a span of 9 bases. CDR3 DNA sequence: TGTGCCAGCAGTTTACGAGTCTGGGAGACCCAGTACTTC. Amino acids: CASSLRVWETQYF.

The CDR3 sequence is CASSPPSGGVSNTQYF. In DNA form, the CDR3 reads TGTGCCAGCTCACCACCGAGTGGGGGGGTGTCAAATACGCAGTATTTT. This chain uses TRBV18 with TRBJ2-3; 7 nucleotides match TRBD2. Germline-derived CDR1 and CDR2 are KGHSH and LQKENI. V shed 0 bases, J shed 7 bases, and the junction held 10 bases outside the gene matches. This CDR3 is built from 16 residues.

This clone was counted a few times. The rearrangement uses TRBV28 and TRBJ2-7; TRBD2 matches 9 bases. The CDR3 has 15 residues. CDR1 is MDHEN and CDR2 is SYDVKM in the germline V gene. Trimming cost V 6 bases and J 3 bases; bases outside gene matches: 9. This CDR3 is CASRLRLAEHYEQYF. Written as DNA, the CDR3 is TGTGCCAGCAGATTAAGACTAGCGGAACACTACGAGCAGTACTTC.

The chain couples TRBV6-5 to TRBJ2-7, with 9 bases that match TRBD1. CDR1 and CDR2 (germline): MNHEY, SVGAGI. The CDR3 covers 15 residues. V lost 6 bases, J lost 2 bases, and 8 bases stayed unmatched. The CDR3 coding sequence is TGTGCCAGCAGGGCCGGGGGGACAGGGACCTACGAGCAGTACTTC. Translation: CASRAGGTGTYEQYF.

This sequence joins TRBV7-8 and TRBJ2-7, with D tentatively TRBD2 (6 bases). CDR1 and CDR2 from the germline V gene are SGHVS and FQNEAQ. V dropped 5 bases and J dropped 0 bases, with 14 bases sitting between them. The CDR3 totals 15 residues. In nucleotides, the CDR3 is TGTGCCAGCAGCCAAGGGACTTACCCCTCCTACGAGCAGTACTTC. Translated: CASSQGTYPSYEQYF.